These T cell receptor beta chains were read from a single sample in a study of read filtering for tumor transcriptome and immune sequencing. MiXCR, applied by TCRdb to the reads, yields one record per CDR3 protein. The data hold 100,000 to 150,000 distinct CDR3 sequences, with approximately 13% observed a single time. Sequenced material: a population of CD138-negative cells sorted from bone marrow. These receptors were obtained from a donor aged 40 or older with multiple myeloma. Each CDR3 is given with its conserved first and last residue. D genes are given only for firm matches. A row's size may be missing; if present it is once, few, many or a size class.

V	D	J	size	DNA	CDR3
TRBV6-2/TRBV6-3	TRBD1	TRBJ2-7	many	TGTGCCAGCTGGGACAGGTCCTACGAGCAGTACTTC	CASWDRSYEQYF
TRBV9	-	TRBJ2-1	-	TGTGCCAGCAGCGTAAGTCCTGGGAGGGGGGGGTCCTACAATGAGCAGTTCTTC	CASSVSPGRGGSYNEQFF
TRBV14	-	TRBJ2-1	many	TGTGCCAGCAGCCAGTATGGAGGGTATCGCAATGAGCAGTTCTTC	CASSQYGGYRNEQFF
TRBV4-1	-	TRBJ2-2	many	TGCGCCAGCAGCCAAGAAAGCGTCTTGACCGGGGAGCTGTTTTTT	CASSQESVLTGELFF
TRBV5-1	TRBD2	TRBJ2-5	many	TGCGCCAGCAGTTTGGGGGGACTAGCGGGTCAAGAGACCCAGTACTTC	CASSLGGLAGQETQYF
TRBV7-9	-	TRBJ1-3	few	TGTGCCAGCAGCTTAGCGGTCCGGGACTTTGGAAACACCATATATTTT	CASSLAVRDFGNTIYF
TRBV12-3/TRBV12-4	-	TRBJ2-7	-	TGTGCCAGCAGTTTAGGGAGCCTGGGCTCCTACGAGCAGTACTTC	CASSLGSLGSYEQYF
TRBV12-3/TRBV12-4	TRBD1	TRBJ1-5	many	TGTGCCAGCAGCGGGACAGGGGGTCATCAGCCCCAGCATTTT	CASSGTGGHQPQHF
TRBV7-9	TRBD2	TRBJ2-3	many	TGTGCCAGCAGCTTCGCGGGGGGGTCTAAAGATACGCAGTATTTT	CASSFAGGSKDTQYF
TRBV2	-	TRBJ2-3	many	TGTGCCAGCACCCCGGTTCCCTCGGGCGATACGCAGTATTTT	CASTPVPSGDTQYF